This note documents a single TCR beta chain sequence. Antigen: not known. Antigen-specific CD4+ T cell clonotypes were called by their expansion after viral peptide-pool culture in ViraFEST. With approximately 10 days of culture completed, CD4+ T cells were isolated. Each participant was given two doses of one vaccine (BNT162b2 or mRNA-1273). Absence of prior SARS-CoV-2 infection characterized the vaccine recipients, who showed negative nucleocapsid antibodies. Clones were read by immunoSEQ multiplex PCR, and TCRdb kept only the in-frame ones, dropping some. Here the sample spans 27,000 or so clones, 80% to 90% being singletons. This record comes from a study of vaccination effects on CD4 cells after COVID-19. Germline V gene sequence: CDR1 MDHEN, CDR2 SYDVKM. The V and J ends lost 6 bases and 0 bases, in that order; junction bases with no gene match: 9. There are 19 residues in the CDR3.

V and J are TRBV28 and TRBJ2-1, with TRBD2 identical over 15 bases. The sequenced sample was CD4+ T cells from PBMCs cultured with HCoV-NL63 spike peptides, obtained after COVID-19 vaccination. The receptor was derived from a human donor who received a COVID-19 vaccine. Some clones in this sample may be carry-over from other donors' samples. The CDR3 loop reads CASRTSGLAGGSSYNEQFF. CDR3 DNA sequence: TGTGCCAGCAGAACCTCGGGACTAGCGGGGGGTAGCTCCTACAATGAGCAGTTCTTC.